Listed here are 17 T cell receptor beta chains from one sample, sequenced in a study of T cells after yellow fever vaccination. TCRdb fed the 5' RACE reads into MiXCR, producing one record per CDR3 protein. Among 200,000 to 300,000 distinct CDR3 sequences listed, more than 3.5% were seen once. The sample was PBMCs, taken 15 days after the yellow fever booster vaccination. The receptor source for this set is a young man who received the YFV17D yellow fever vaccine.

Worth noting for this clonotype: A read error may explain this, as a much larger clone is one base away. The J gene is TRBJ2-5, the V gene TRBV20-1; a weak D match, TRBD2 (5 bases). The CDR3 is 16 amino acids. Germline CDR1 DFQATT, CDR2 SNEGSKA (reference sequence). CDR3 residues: CSARDWTGKGYETQHF. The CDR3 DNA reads TGCAGTGCTAGAGATTGGACGGGGAAGGGTTACGAGACCCAGCACTTC.

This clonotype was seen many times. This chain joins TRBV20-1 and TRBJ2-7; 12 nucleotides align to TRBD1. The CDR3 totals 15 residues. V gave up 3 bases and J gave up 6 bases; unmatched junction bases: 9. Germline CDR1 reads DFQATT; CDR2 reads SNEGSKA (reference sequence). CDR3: CSASDGTGGGGEQYF. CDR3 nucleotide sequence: TGCAGTGCTAGTGACGGGACAGGGGGCGGTGGCGAGCAGTACTTC.

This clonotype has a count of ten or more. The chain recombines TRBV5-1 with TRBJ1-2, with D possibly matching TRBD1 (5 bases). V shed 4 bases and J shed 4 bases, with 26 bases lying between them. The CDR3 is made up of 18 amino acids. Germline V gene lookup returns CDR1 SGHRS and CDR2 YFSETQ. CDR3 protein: CASSPFGIRGSGVYGYTF. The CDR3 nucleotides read TGCGCCAGCAGCCCCTTCGGGATCAGAGGGTCGGGGGTCTATGGCTACACCTTC.

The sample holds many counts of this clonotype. The CDR3 sequence is CASSRDLPSGNSPLHF. The CDR3 nucleotides are TGTGCCAGTAGTAGGGATCTACCCTCGGGTAATTCACCCCTCCACTTT. V and J are TRBV19 and TRBJ1-6; D is ambiguous. The V and J ends lost 4 bases and 6 bases respectively, with 16 bases between them. The CDR3 has 16 amino acids. Germline CDR1 LNHDA, CDR2 SQIVND (reference sequence).

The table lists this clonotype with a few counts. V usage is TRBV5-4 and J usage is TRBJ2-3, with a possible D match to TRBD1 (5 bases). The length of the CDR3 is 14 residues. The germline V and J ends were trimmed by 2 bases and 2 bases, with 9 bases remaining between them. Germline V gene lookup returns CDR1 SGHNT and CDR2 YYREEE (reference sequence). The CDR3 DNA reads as TGTGCCAGCAGCTTTATACAGGACACAGATACGCAGTATTTT. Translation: CASSFIQDTDTQYF. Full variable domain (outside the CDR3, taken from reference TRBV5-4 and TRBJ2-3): ETGVTQSPTHLIKTRGQQVTLRCSSQSGHNTVSWYQQALGQGPQFIFQYYREEENGRGNFPPRFSGLQFPNYSSELNVNALELDDSALYLCASSFIQDTDTQYFGPGTRLTVL.

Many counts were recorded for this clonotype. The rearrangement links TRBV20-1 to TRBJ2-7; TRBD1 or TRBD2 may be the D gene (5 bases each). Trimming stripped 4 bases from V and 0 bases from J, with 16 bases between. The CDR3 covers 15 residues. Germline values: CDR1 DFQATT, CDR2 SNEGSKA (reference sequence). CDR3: CSAKESPGSSYEQYF. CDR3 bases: TGCAGTGCTAAAGAAAGTCCAGGGAGCTCCTACGAGCAGTACTTC.

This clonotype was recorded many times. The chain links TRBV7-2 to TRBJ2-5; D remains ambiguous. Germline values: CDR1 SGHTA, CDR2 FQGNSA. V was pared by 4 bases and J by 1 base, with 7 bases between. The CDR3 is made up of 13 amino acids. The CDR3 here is CASSSPAQETQYF. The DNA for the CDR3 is TGTGCCAGCAGCTCCCCGGCCCAAGAGACCCAGTACTTC.

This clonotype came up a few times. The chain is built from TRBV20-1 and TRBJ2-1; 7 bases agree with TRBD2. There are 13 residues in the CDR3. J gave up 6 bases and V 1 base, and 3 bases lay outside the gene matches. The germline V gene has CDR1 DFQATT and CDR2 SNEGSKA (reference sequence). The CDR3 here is CSARGEGINEQFF. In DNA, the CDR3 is TGCAGTGCTAGAGGGGAGGGGATCAATGAGCAGTTCTTC.

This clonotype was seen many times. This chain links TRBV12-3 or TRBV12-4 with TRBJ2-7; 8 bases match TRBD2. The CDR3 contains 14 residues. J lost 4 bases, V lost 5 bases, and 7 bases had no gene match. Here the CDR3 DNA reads TGTGCCAGCAGTCCGGGACTAGGAGATTACGAGCAGTACGTC. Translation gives CASSPGLGDYEQYV.

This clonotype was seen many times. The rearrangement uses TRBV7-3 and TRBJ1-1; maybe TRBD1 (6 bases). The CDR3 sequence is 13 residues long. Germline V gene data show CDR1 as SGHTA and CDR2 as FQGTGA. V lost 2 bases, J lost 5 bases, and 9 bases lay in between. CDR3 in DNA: TGTGCCAGCAGCTTATTACAGGGAACTGAAGCTTTCTTT. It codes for CASSLLQGTEAFF.

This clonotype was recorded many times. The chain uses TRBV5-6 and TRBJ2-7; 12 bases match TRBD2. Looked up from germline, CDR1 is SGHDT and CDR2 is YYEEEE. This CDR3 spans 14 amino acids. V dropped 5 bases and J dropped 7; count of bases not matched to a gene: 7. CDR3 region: CASRLAGGPREQYV. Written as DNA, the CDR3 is TGTGCCAGCAGACTAGCGGGGGGCCCCCGGGAGCAGTACGTC.

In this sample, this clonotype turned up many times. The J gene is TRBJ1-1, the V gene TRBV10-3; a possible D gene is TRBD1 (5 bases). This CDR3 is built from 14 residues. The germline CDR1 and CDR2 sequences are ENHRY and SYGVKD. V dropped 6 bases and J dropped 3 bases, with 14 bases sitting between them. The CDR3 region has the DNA TGTGCCATCAGAGGACAAAGAGGGGACACTGAAGCTTTCTTT. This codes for CAIRGQRGDTEAFF.

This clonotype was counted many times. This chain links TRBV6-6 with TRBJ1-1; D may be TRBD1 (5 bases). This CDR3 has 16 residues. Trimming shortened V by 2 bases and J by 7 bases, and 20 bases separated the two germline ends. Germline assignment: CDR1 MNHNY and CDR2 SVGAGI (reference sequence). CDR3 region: CASSYLLWGREDEAFF. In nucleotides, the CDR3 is TGTGCCAGCAGTTACCTATTATGGGGCAGGGAGGATGAAGCTTTCTTT.

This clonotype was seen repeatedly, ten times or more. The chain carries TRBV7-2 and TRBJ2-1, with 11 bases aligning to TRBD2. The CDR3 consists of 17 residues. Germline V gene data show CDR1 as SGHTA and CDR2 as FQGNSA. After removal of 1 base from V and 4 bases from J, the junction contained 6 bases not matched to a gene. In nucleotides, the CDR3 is TGTGCCAGCAGCTTAGTTGCTAGCGGGGGGTTTTACAATGAGCAGTTCTTC. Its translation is CASSLVASGGFYNEQFF.

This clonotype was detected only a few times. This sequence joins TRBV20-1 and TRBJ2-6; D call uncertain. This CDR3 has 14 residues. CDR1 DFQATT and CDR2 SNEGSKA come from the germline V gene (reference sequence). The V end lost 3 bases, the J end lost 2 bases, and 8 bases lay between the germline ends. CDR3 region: CSASLAAGANVLTF. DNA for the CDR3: TGCAGTGCTAGCCTCGCAGCTGGGGCCAACGTCCTGACTTTC.

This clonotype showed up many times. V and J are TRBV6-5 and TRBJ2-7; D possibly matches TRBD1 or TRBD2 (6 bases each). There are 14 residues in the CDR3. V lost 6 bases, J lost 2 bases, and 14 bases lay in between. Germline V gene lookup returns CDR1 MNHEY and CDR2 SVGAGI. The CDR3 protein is CASRFGGQPYEQYF. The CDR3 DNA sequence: TGTGCCAGCAGATTCGGGGGACAACCCTACGAGCAGTACTTC.

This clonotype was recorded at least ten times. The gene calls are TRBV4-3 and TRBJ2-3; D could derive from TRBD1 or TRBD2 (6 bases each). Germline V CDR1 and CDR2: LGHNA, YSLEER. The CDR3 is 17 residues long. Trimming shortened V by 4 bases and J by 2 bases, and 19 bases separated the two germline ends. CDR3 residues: CASSRNPAGGPTDTQYF. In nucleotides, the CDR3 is TGCGCCAGCAGCCGAAATCCAGCCGGGGGCCCCACAGATACGCAGTATTTT.